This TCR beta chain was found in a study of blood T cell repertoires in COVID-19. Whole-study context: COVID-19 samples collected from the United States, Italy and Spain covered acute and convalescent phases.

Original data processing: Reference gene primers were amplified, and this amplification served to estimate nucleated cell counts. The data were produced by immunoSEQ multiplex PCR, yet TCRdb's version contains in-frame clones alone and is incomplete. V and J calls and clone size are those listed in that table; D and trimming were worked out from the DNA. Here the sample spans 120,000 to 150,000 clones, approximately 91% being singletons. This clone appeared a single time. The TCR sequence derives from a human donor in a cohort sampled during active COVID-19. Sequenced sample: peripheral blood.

The CDR3 region is CASRGTATLETQYF. The CDR3 nucleotides read TGCGCCAGCAGAGGGACAGCGACATTGGAGACCCAGTACTTC. The gene calls are TRBV5-1 and TRBJ2-5; 7 positions agree with TRBD1. The V gene end was trimmed by 5 bases and the J gene end by 5 bases; junction bases not matched to a gene: 9. The germline V gene encodes CDR1 SGHRS and CDR2 YFSETQ. The CDR3 is 14 amino acids.